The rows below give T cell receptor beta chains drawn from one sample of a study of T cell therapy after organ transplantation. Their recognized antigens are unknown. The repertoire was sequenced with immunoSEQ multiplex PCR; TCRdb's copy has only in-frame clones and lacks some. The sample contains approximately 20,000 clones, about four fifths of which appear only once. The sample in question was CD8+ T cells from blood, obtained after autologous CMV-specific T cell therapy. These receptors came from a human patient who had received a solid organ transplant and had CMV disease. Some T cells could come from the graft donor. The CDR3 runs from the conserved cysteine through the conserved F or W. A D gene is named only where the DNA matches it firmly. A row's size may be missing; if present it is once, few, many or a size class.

CDR3aa: CASSPGAGGAEQYF
CDR3nt: TGTGCCAGCAGTCCGGGAGCGGGAGGAGCTGAGCAGTACTTC
d_gene: TRBD2
abundance: -
j_gene: TRBJ2-7
v_gene: TRBV27

CDR3aa: CASSLPLEDEQFF
CDR3nt: TGTGCCAGCAGCTTACCCCTCGAGGATGAGCAGTTCTTC
d_gene: -
abundance: -
j_gene: TRBJ2-1
v_gene: TRBV11-2

CDR3aa: CASSPTQGAIYGYTF
CDR3nt: TGTGCCAGCAGCCCAACACAGGGGGCGATCTATGGCTACACCTTC
d_gene: TRBD1
abundance: -
j_gene: TRBJ1-2
v_gene: TRBV14

CDR3aa: CASSEARGTAYNEQFF
CDR3nt: TGTGCCAGCAGTGAAGCGAGGGGGACAGCCTACAATGAGCAGTTCTTC
d_gene: TRBD1
abundance: -
j_gene: TRBJ2-1
v_gene: TRBV2

CDR3aa: CASSIDREGGHNQPQHF
CDR3nt: TGTGCCAGTAGTATAGATAGGGAGGGGGGGCACAATCAGCCCCAGCATTTT
d_gene: -
abundance: -
j_gene: TRBJ1-5
v_gene: TRBV19

CDR3aa: CASSFGPTPQETQYF
CDR3nt: TGTGCCAGCAGCTTTGGCCCGACACCCCAAGAGACCCAGTACTTC
d_gene: -
abundance: once
j_gene: TRBJ2-5
v_gene: TRBV11-1

CDR3aa: CASSPWGVAEAFF
CDR3nt: TGTGCCAGCAGCCCCTGGGGGGTTGCTGAAGCTTTCTTT
d_gene: -
abundance: -
j_gene: TRBJ1-1
v_gene: TRBV5-8

CDR3aa: CASSFGPNEKLFF
CDR3nt: TGTGCCAGCAGTTTTGGGCCTAATGAAAAACTGTTTTTT
d_gene: -
abundance: few
j_gene: TRBJ1-4
v_gene: TRBV27

CDR3aa: CASSVAGGYTF
CDR3nt: TGTGCCAGCAGCGTTGCCGGGGGCTACACCTTC
d_gene: -
abundance: -
j_gene: TRBJ1-2
v_gene: TRBV9

CDR3aa: CARSLAGQANQPQHF
CDR3nt: TGTGCCAGAAGCTTGGCCGGCCAGGCCAATCAGCCCCAGCATTTT
d_gene: -
abundance: few
j_gene: TRBJ1-5
v_gene: TRBV5-3

CDR3aa: CASSLRRTPDEQYF
CDR3nt: TGTGCCAGCAGCCTGAGACGGACCCCGGACGAGCAGTACTTC
d_gene: -
abundance: -
j_gene: TRBJ2-7
v_gene: TRBV7-8

CDR3aa: CAWIPAPTVNYGYTF
CDR3nt: TGTGCCTGGATCCCCGCCCCGACAGTGAACTATGGCTACACCTTC
d_gene: -
abundance: -
j_gene: TRBJ1-2
v_gene: TRBV30

CDR3aa: CASSYSLNEKLFF
CDR3nt: TGTGCCAGCAGTTACAGCCTGAATGAAAAACTGTTTTTT
d_gene: -
abundance: few
j_gene: TRBJ1-4
v_gene: TRBV14

CDR3aa: CASSPAYNEQFF
CDR3nt: TGTGCCAGCAGCCCGGCCTACAATGAGCAGTTCTTC
d_gene: -
abundance: -
j_gene: TRBJ2-1
v_gene: TRBV9

CDR3aa: CASSQGTGGRETQYF
CDR3nt: TGTGCCAGCAGCCAAGGGACAGGGGGCCGAGAGACCCAGTACTTC
d_gene: TRBD1
abundance: once
j_gene: TRBJ2-5
v_gene: TRBV7-8